A selection of T cell receptor beta chains follows, all from one sample in a study of response to subunit inactivated influenza vaccine. TCRdb re-derived calls from the RT-PCR reads in MiXCR, one entry per CDR3 protein. The sample lists fewer than 800,000 distinct CDR3 sequences; approximately 15% were seen once. The sequenced sample was PBMCs from blood, obtained 11 to 12 days after vaccination. All receptors derive from a man aged 50-59 years who received an inactivated influenza vaccine. Both conserved end residues are part of each CDR3.

V gene	J gene	CDR3 protein
TRBV20-1	TRBJ1-5	CSARGGHQPQHF
TRBV19	TRBJ1-2	CASRALQGNYGYTF
TRBV20-1	TRBJ2-1	CSAQNRDRGYEQFF
TRBV5-1	TRBJ2-7	CASRTAATYEQYF
TRBV20-1	TRBJ1-5	CSARDWKGSNQPQHF
TRBV11-2	TRBJ2-1	CASSLGGGGAVQQFF
TRBV29-1	TRBJ2-2	CSVLIGPPTGELFF
TRBV6-1	TRBJ1-1	CASRRNMNTEAFF
TRBV6-2/TRBV6-3	TRBJ2-1	CASSYPLPTVSSYNEQFF
TRBV15	TRBJ1-5	CATSKTFGQTPNQPQHF
TRBV12-3/TRBV12-4	TRBJ2-7	CASSFSPYEQYF
TRBV6-8	TRBJ2-5	CASSEGPLRRETQYF
TRBV7-9	TRBJ2-3	CASSWKTSGDSTDTQYF
TRBV7-2	TRBJ1-5	CASSLFQGAHQPQHF
TRBV28	TRBJ2-7	CASSFLSDGGTSSYEQYF
TRBV12-3/TRBV12-4	TRBJ2-2	CASSPGAGGELFF
TRBV4-1	TRBJ2-2	CASSPLRDGTGELFF
TRBV2	TRBJ1-2	CASSVRQVNYGYTF
TRBV24-1	TRBJ2-1	CATSAGSGSFDEQFF
TRBV20-1	TRBJ2-1	CSARPIGRQGFFDEQFF
TRBV28	TRBJ2-6	CASRMSDRVRSGANVLTF
TRBV20-1	TRBJ2-3	CSARGPLAGVGTDTQYF
TRBV4-1	TRBJ1-3	CASSHEGAGNTIYF
TRBV15	TRBJ1-6	CATSRDLDNSPLHF
TRBV4-2	TRBJ2-7	CASSQDMLAASYEQYF
TRBV18	TRBJ2-4	CASSPGSAQDMAKNIQYF
TRBV29-1	TRBJ2-7	CSVAAGPYEQYF
TRBV5-1	TRBJ1-2	CASSPGQGLHYGYTF
TRBV21-1	TRBJ1-5	CASSKRGQASQPQHF
TRBV3-1	TRBJ1-4	CASSQAGEKLFF
TRBV10-3	TRBJ1-4	CAIRGTGTTNEKLFF
TRBV12-3/TRBV12-4	TRBJ2-1	CASSGGKREYNEQFF
TRBV11-2	TRBJ2-7	CASSLATGYYEQYF
TRBV29-1	TRBJ2-5	CSSGGQWETQYF
TRBV5-1	TRBJ1-1	CASSLEYGPNTEAFF
TRBV10-3	TRBJ2-5	CAIKRTGEETQYF
TRBV11-2	TRBJ2-3	CASSLGRMSTDTQYF
TRBV7-9	TRBJ2-3	CASSPGDRRTDTQYF
TRBV27	TRBJ2-1	CASSLSGTSTQFF
TRBV27	TRBJ1-1	CATSYSRGTTEAFF
TRBV7-8	TRBJ2-7	CASSQRQSGYEQYF
TRBV6-1	TRBJ2-4	CASRIGPQNIQYF
TRBV28	TRBJ1-3	CAMGPGLQGWGSGNTIYF
TRBV9	TRBJ2-1	CASSVGGGLDNEQFF
TRBV29-1	TRBJ2-1	CSILPEGGRPNEQFF
TRBV7-2	TRBJ2-7	CASSTSRRLAGAEQYF
TRBV28	TRBJ2-1	CASSDGRDSYNEQFF
TRBV28	TRBJ2-6	CATTPRGSGANVLTF
TRBV20-1	TRBJ2-3	CSARRLAGGRSNTQYF
TRBV15	TRBJ2-2	CATSNRQPGLNIGGELFF
TRBV5-1	TRBJ1-5	CASSFNGQGSQPQHF
TRBV7-9	TRBJ1-1	CASSLEGREAFF
TRBV13	TRBJ2-1	CASSLGPGTGFKEQFF
TRBV29-1	TRBJ1-3	CSVEGTGGNTIYF
TRBV14	TRBJ2-2	CASSQGQGWNTGELFF
TRBV7-9	TRBJ2-7	CASSLGGARDEQYF
TRBV27	TRBJ1-1	CASSLYGWTTEAFF
TRBV7-9	TRBJ2-1	CASSGDVRPFF
TRBV2	TRBJ2-1	CASSAQGGLSYNEQFF